The 11 T cell receptor beta chains below were found in one sample sequenced in a study of blood T cell repertoires in COVID-19. Clones were sequenced by immunoSEQ multiplex PCR, and TCRdb holds only the in-frame ones, with some missing. The data hold roughly 77,000 clones, with roughly 90% observed a single time. The sample comprised peripheral blood. The receptors come from a man aged 45-65 years with active COVID-19.

Concerning this clone: The same CDR3 is also encoded by other DNA sequences in this sample. The chain links TRBV7-2 to TRBJ2-1; TRBD2 aligns across 10 bases. CDR1 and CDR2 (germline): SGHTA, FQGNSA. The CDR3 covers 15 residues. J lost 3 bases, V lost 2 bases, and 1 base had no gene match. The DNA of the CDR3 is TGTGCCAGCAGCTTACGGACTAGCGGCTACAATGAGCAGTTCTTC. This translates into CASSLRTSGYNEQFF. The full variable domain, in which reference TRBV7-2 and TRBJ2-1 provide the parts outside the CDR3, is GAGVSQSPSNKVTEKGKDVELRCDPISGHTALYWYRQSLGQGLEFLIYFQGNSAPDKSGLPSDRFSAERTGGSVSTLTIQRTQQEDSAVYLCASSLRTSGYNEQFFGPGTRLTVL.

This chain uses TRBV19 with TRBJ2-5; TRBD2 matches at 7 bases. After removal of 8 bases from V and 5 bases from J, the junction contained 11 bases not matched to a gene. Germline assignment: CDR1 LNHDA and CDR2 SQIVND (reference sequence). The CDR3 length is 14 residues. Here the CDR3 reads CASSPRGKVETQYF. The CDR3 coding sequence is TGTGCCAGTTCCCCGCGGGGGAAGGTTGAGACCCAGTACTTC.

V usage is TRBV28 and J usage is TRBJ2-1, with D unresolved. Trimming cost V 1 base and J 0 bases, with 7 bases left between them. CDR3 length equals 15 residues. In germline, CDR1 is MDHEN, CDR2 SYDVKM. The CDR3 nucleotides are TGTGCCAGCAGTTTATACCTAAGCTCCTACAATGAGCAGTTCTTC. Protein: CASSLYLSSYNEQFF.

The rearrangement links TRBV4-1 to TRBJ2-7, with a weak D call TRBD1 (5 bases). Trimming left V 0 bases short and J 3 bases short, with 12 bases between. The CDR3 is 15 amino acids. Germline V gene data show CDR1 as MGHRA and CDR2 as YSYEKL. The DNA of the CDR3 is TGCGCCAGCAGCCAAGAATGGGGCGGCGGCTACGAGCAGTACTTC. Its protein is CASSQEWGGGYEQYF.

This chain links TRBV7-6 with TRBJ2-1, with D maybe TRBD1 (6 bases). The CDR3 totals 14 residues. V was cut by 5 bases and J by 6 bases, with 14 bases left in between. The germline CDR1 and CDR2 sequences are SGHVS and FNYEAQ. Here the CDR3 DNA reads TGTGCCAGCAGCATTCTGACAGGCAGCAATGAGCAGTTCTTC. Amino acid sequence: CASSILTGSNEQFF.

The table lists this clone with a count of one. This sequence joins TRBV4-2 and TRBJ2-2; possible D gene TRBD1, 5 bases. The CDR3 consists of 16 residues. CDR1 is LGHNA, CDR2 YNFKEQ, per germline. Trimming stripped 1 base from V and 6 bases from J, with 15 bases between. Written as DNA, the CDR3 is TGTGCCAGCAGCCAAGTTTTCGGTCAGGGCGCCGGGGAGCTGTTTTTT. It is translated as CASSQVFGQGAGELFF.

V gene TRBV7-2 combines with J gene TRBJ2-2; D may be TRBD2 (7 bases). The CDR3 contains 13 residues. CDR1 and CDR2 (germline): SGHTA, FQGNSA. V shed 5 bases and J shed 7 bases, with 11 bases lying between them. CDR3 sequence reads: CASSPGEGGELFF. In nucleotides, the CDR3 is TGTGCCAGCAGCCCAGGGGAGGGCGGGGAGCTGTTTTTT.

The chain is built from TRBV24-1 and TRBJ2-2; the match to TRBD1 covers 12 bases. The V gene end was trimmed by 7 bases and the J gene end by 5 bases; junction bases not matched to a gene: 13. The germline gives CDR1 KGHDR, CDR2 SFDVKD. CDR3 length: 18 residues. The CDR3 bases are TGTGCCACCAGAAGCGGGACAGGGGGCCCACGAGGGACCGGGGAGCTGTTTTTT. This gives the protein CATRSGTGGPRGTGELFF.

This clone has only a few counts. The V and J genes are TRBV28 and TRBJ1-1, with TRBD1 matching over 8 bases. Germline-derived CDR1 and CDR2 are MDHEN and SYDVKM. Trimming removed 2 bases from V and 11 bases from J; junction bases left unmatched: 7. CDR3 length: 13 amino acids. The CDR3 sequence: CASSLTPDRVAFF. The CDR3 coding sequence is TGTGCCAGCAGTTTAACCCCGGACAGGGTCGCTTTCTTT. The full variable domain, in which reference TRBV28 and TRBJ1-1 provide the parts outside the CDR3, is DVKVTQSSRYLVKRTGEKVFLECVQDMDHENMFWYRQDPGLGLRLIYFSYDVKMKEKGDIPEGYSVSREKKERFSLILESASTNQTSMYLCASSLTPDRVAFFGQGTRLTVV.

The CDR3 DNA reads as TGTGCCAGCAGCTTAGCTGGCCCGGGACAGCCCCAGCATTTT. Protein: CASSLAGPGQPQHF. This chain joins TRBV7-2 and TRBJ1-5; unclear D gene. CDR1 SGHTA and CDR2 FQGNSA come from the germline V gene. CDR3 length: 14 residues. V was trimmed by 0 bases and J by 7 bases, leaving 10 bases between them.

The chain couples TRBV7-7 to TRBJ1-4; no reliable D call. V was pared by 11 bases and J by 13 bases, with 14 bases between. CDR1 and CDR2 (germline): SSHAT, FNYEAQ (reference sequence). CDR3 length: 10 residues. The DNA for the CDR3 is TGTGCCCCATACCTAAAAAGACTGTTTTTT. Residues: CAPYLKRLFF.